One sample yielded the 9 T cell receptor beta chains listed below, sequenced in a study of T cell responses to AZD1222 COVID-19 vaccine listed by TCRdb under 2021. The time point label here, explained by the study, means: about 28 days (+/-7) after the second vaccine dose. Interpreted using the paper, the treatment or condition label stands for: meningococcal conjugate vaccine given as trial control. Libraries were built with the immunoSEQ multiplex PCR assay. TCRdb stores this immuneACCESS table with in-frame sequences only. Part of the clones is absent; in the studies checked, under half of the shortfall reflects unresolved V genes, and no reason is known for the rest. The sample includes about 120,000 clones, with 80% to 95% observed a single time. The ten biggest clones cover around 3.8% of the sample. Sequenced material: peripheral blood, taken 28 days after the second dose of the MenACWY control vaccine. The receptors come from an adult who received the MenACWY meningococcal vaccine as a control.

The V gene is TRBV12-3 or TRBV12-4, the J gene TRBJ2-1, with D hard to call. This CDR3 region has 11 residues. Trimming left V 5 bases short and J 5 bases short, with 4 bases between. CDR3 in amino acids: CASSENNEQFF. CDR3 coding DNA: TGTGCCAGCAGTGAGAACAATGAGCAGTTCTTC.

The CDR3 region has the DNA TGCAGCGTTGTCAGGGCCACAGATACGCAGTATTTT. It yields the protein CSVVRATDTQYF. The V call is TRBV29-1, the J call TRBJ2-3; D may be TRBD1 (5 bases). The germline V gene has CDR1 SQVTM and CDR2 ANQGSEA. V was cut by 4 bases and J by 2 bases, with 7 bases left in between. This CDR3 comprises 12 residues.

This clone appeared a few times. The rearrangement joins TRBV6-4 to TRBJ2-1; the D gene is possibly TRBD1 (6 bases). V lost 6 bases, J lost 9 bases, and 15 bases lay in between. The CDR3 is 13 amino acids. Germline lookup yields CDR1 MRHNA and CDR2 SNTAGT. DNA for the CDR3: TGTGCCAGCAGCCAAACTACACAGGGTGAGCAGTTCTTC. As protein: CASSQTTQGEQFF.

V gene TRBV6-5 combines with J gene TRBJ1-6; D possibly corresponds to TRBD1 (5 bases). Germline V CDR1 and CDR2: MNHEY, SVGAGI. The CDR3 consists of 14 residues. V was shortened by 6 bases and J by 6 bases, with 12 bases between the two germline ends. CDR3 sequence: CASSRQNPNSPLHF. DNA of the CDR3: TGTGCCAGCAGCAGACAGAATCCTAATTCACCCCTCCACTTT.

The rearrangement joins TRBV2 to TRBJ2-3; D might be TRBD1 (7 bases). Trimming cost V 6 bases and J 3 bases, with 10 bases left between them. This CDR3 contains 13 residues. Germline V CDR1 and CDR2: SNHLY, FYNNEI. Here the CDR3 DNA reads TGTGCCAGCAGGACAGGGAGGACAGATACGCAGTATTTT. This codes for CASRTGRTDTQYF.

This clone was picked up a small number of times. The rearrangement uses TRBV10-3 and TRBJ1-6, with D unclear. The germline V gene has CDR1 ENHRY and CDR2 SYGVKD. V lost 4 bases and J 8 bases, leaving 12 bases between the germline ends. The CDR3 covers 14 residues. DNA of the CDR3: TGTGCCATCAGTGCAGGACCTGAGCATTCACCCCTCCACTTT. This encodes CAISAGPEHSPLHF.

This sequence joins TRBV27 and TRBJ2-1, with D uncertain. The CDR3 is 15 amino acids. V was pared by 8 bases and J by 2 bases, with 16 bases between. Germline values: CDR1 MNHEY, CDR2 SMNVEV (reference sequence). The CDR3 region is CASDGVGRAYNEQFF. The CDR3 bases are TGTGCCAGCGATGGGGTTGGAAGAGCCTACAATGAGCAGTTCTTC.

This chain connects TRBV10-3 to TRBJ2-2; D is possibly TRBD1 (6 bases). The CDR3 loop spans 16 amino acids. The germline V and J ends were trimmed by 5 bases and 5 bases, with 18 bases remaining between them. The V gene's germline CDR1 is ENHRY and CDR2 SYGVKD. CDR3 bases: TGTGCCATCAGTTATAAAGGACAGATCGTAACCGGGGAGCTGTTTTTT. As protein: CAISYKGQIVTGELFF.

The chain uses TRBV9 and TRBJ1-2; D is possibly TRBD1 (5 bases). V was clipped by 4 bases and J by 6 bases, with 16 bases between them. CDR1 and CDR2 from the germline V gene are SGDLS and YYNGEE. This CDR3 has 14 amino acids. DNA of the CDR3: TGTGCCAGCAGCCAGATAGAGGGGCCTGATGGCTACACCTTC. Its protein is CASSQIEGPDGYTF.